Shown below are 9 T cell receptor beta chains from a single sample sequenced in a study of cytomegalovirus exposure and HLA in healthy donors. PCR amplification relied on 60 Vbeta primers (plus 13 Jbeta primers). Some clones are missing from TCRdb's copy, which holds only in-frame ones; the method was immunoSEQ multiplex PCR. The sample includes some 110,000 clones, roughly 70% seen only once; the top ten take 9.5% to 13%. The sample comprised PBMCs. The receptors stem from a woman in her forties or fifties in good health and CMV-seropositive.

This clone was observed a handful of times. This chain uses TRBV6-1 with TRBJ1-1; no clear D. V was clipped by 4 bases and J by 1 base, with 16 bases between them. The CDR3 consists of 16 residues. CDR1 and CDR2 (germline): MNHNS, SASEGT. The CDR3 reads CASSASDKVQNTEAFF. CDR3 DNA sequence: TGTGCCAGCAGTGCCTCCGACAAGGTTCAGAACACTGAAGCTTTCTTT.

A single count supports this clone. The chain uses TRBV5-4 and TRBJ2-7; D might be TRBD2 (6 bases). The CDR3 contains 12 residues. Germline CDR1 reads SGHNT; CDR2 reads YYREEE (reference sequence). V was shortened by 4 bases and J by 5 bases, with 10 bases between the two germline ends. The CDR3 loop is CASSRSGDEQYF. The CDR3 DNA sequence: TGTGCCAGCAGCCGCTCGGGAGACGAGCAGTACTTC.

This chain joins TRBV28 and TRBJ2-7; D unclear. Trimming took off 5 bases at V and 2 bases at J, with 7 bases between the two ends. From germline, CDR1 is MDHEN and CDR2 SYDVKM. This CDR3 comprises 12 residues. The CDR3 here is CASSLGTYEQYF. CDR3 sequence (DNA): TGTGCCAGCAGTCTAGGAACCTACGAGCAGTACTTC.

This chain links TRBV7-2 with TRBJ2-7; 11 nucleotides agree with TRBD2. The CDR3 sequence is 15 residues long. V shed 5 bases and J 0 bases; nucleotides not matched to a gene: 3. The V gene's germline CDR1 is SGHTA and CDR2 FQGNSA. This CDR3 reads CASSEGLADSYEQYF. The CDR3 DNA sequence: TGTGCCAGCAGCGAGGGACTAGCGGACTCCTACGAGCAGTACTTC.

The J gene is TRBJ2-5, the V gene TRBV4-3; 13 positions match TRBD2. Germline V gene sequence: CDR1 LGHNA, CDR2 YSLEER. CDR3 length equals 21 residues. With V trimmed by 0 bases and J by 5 bases, 18 bases remained unmatched. The CDR3 DNA sequence: TGCGCCAGCAGCCAAGAATTAAGGACTAGCGGGAGTCTGGGGTTTCGGGAGACCCAGTACTTC. Amino acids: CASSQELRTSGSLGFRETQYF.

Turning to this clone: Sequence at one end of the junction differs from germline and may be a read error. This chain connects TRBV7-6 to TRBJ1-1; the D gene is possibly TRBD1 (6 bases). There are 15 residues in the CDR3. Germline-derived CDR1 and CDR2 are SGHVS and FNYEAQ. The CDR3 bases are TGTGCCAGCAGCTTATTTCTGGGGGCGAACGCTGAAGCTTTCTTT. Its translation is CASSLFLGANAEAFF.

This chain joins TRBV5-1 and TRBJ2-1; maybe TRBD1 (6 bases). The CDR3 sequence is 16 residues long. Trimming took off 3 bases at V and 5 bases at J, with 18 bases between the two ends. The germline V gene encodes CDR1 SGHRS and CDR2 YFSETQ. Here the CDR3 reads CASSSKVSGTNNEQFF. In DNA form, the CDR3 reads TGCGCCAGCAGCTCGAAGGTCTCCGGGACAAACAATGAGCAGTTCTTC.

The rearrangement uses TRBV6-1 and TRBJ2-2, with a weak D call TRBD1 (7 bases). The CDR3 runs 14 residues. Germline V gene sequence: CDR1 MNHNS, CDR2 SASEGT. The V and J ends lost 4 bases and 5 bases respectively, with 11 bases between them. CDR3 sequence: CASSVEGATGELFF. The CDR3 DNA reads TGTGCCAGCAGTGTGGAGGGGGCAACCGGGGAGCTGTTTTTT.

This clone was seen more than once but under ten times. The chain links TRBV19 to TRBJ1-3; no reliable D call. V dropped 3 bases and J dropped 2 bases, with 11 bases sitting between them. Per germline, CDR1 LNHDA and CDR2 SQIVND (reference sequence). The CDR3 spans 15 residues. The DNA of the CDR3 is TGTGCCAGTAGTATTGGGAGTATGGCTGGAAACACCATATATTTT. It yields the protein CASSIGSMAGNTIYF. Drawing the rest from reference TRBV19 and TRBJ1-3, the complete variable domain is DGGITQSPKYLFRKEGQNVTLSCEQNLNHDAMYWYRQDPGQGLRLIYYSQIVNDFQKGDIAEGYSVSREKKESFPLTVTSAQKNPTAFYLCASSIGSMAGNTIYFGEGSWLTVV.